Sequencing of this T cell receptor beta chain was carried out in a study of T cells in Graves' hyperthyroidism and ophthalmopathy. The overall study: Specimen type is peripheral blood, collected at initial diagnosis prior to any treatment.

TCR beta CDR3 regions were amplified from RNA. Primed by the HTBI set, a first-round RT-PCR was run on the TCR CDR3. In TCRdb, the multiplex PCR reads were re-called with MiXCR into one record per CDR3 protein. The sample includes a few hundred thousand distinct CDR3 sequences, 15% to 17% of them seen just once. At least ten counts were recorded for this clonotype. The CDR3 consists of 15 residues. CDR1 is SNHLY, CDR2 FYNNEI, per germline. V was pared by 3 bases and J by 3 bases, with 14 bases between. V and J are TRBV2 and TRBJ1-2; D not resolved. The origin of this receptor is a woman aged 18-30 years with Graves' hyperthyroidism. Material: blood. CDR3 DNA: TGTGCCAGCAGTGAGGGGTCCCCCCTGGACTATGGCTACACCTTC. As protein: CASSEGSPLDYGYTF.